This section outlines one T cell receptor beta chain sequence together with its context. CDR3 length: 12 amino acids. Germline V CDR1 and CDR2: SGHAT, FQNNGV. Trimming pared 0 bases from V and 9 bases from J, leaving 6 bases between. As originally analysed: Amplified reference gene primers provided the basis for estimating nucleated cell counts. Assay used: immunoSEQ multiplex PCR; TCRdb lists only in-frame clones, some missing. That table furnishes V, J and clone size, whereas the DNA furnished D and trimming. The top ten clones hold 8.9% of a sample with approximately 210,000 clones, 81% of them seen once. The source of the sample is a study of blood T cell repertoires in COVID-19.

The sequencing sample was made of PBMCs or T cells enriched from blood (not recorded which). The V and J genes are TRBV11-2 and TRBJ2-1; TRBD2 might be the D (5 bases). The source of this sequence is a woman aged 45-60 years with acute COVID-19. CDR3 nucleotides: TGTGCCAGCAGCTTAGATCGGGGTGAGCAGTTCTTC. Its protein is CASSLDRGEQFF.